This entry lists 19 T cell receptor beta chains sequenced from one sample in a study of cytomegalovirus exposure and HLA in healthy donors. With 60 Vbeta and 13 Jbeta primers, the PCR was carried out. Some clones are missing from TCRdb's copy, which holds only in-frame ones; the method was immunoSEQ multiplex PCR. In the table there are tens of thousands of clones, 87% of which are singletons. The sequencing input was PBMCs. Receptors originate from a woman between 40 and 50 years old in good health and CMV-seropositive.

V usage is TRBV6-6 and J usage is TRBJ1-1; the D gene is possibly TRBD1 (5 bases). The CDR3 runs to 13 residues. Germline CDR1 and CDR2: MNHNY and SVGAGI (reference sequence). The V gene lost 11 bases and the J gene lost 1 base, with 14 bases spanning the gap. For the CDR3, the DNA is TGTGCCGCAAGATTCAGGGAGAACACTGAAGCTTTCTTT. Its protein product is CAARFRENTEAFF.

The chain carries TRBV28 and TRBJ1-1, with unresolved D. Trimming left V 7 bases short and J 5 bases short, with 14 bases between. The CDR3 consists of 13 residues. CDR1 and CDR2 (germline): MDHEN, SYDVKM. This chain's CDR3 is CASTSSGRTEAFF. The CDR3 region has the DNA TGTGCCAGCACCTCTTCGGGGAGGACTGAAGCTTTCTTT.

J is TRBJ2-5 and V is TRBV6-5; D not resolved. The V end was cut by 7 bases, the J end by 5 bases, with 11 bases between. CDR1 is MNHEY, CDR2 SVGAGI, per germline. The CDR3 totals 12 residues. CDR3 in amino acids: CASTPAKETQYF. CDR3 nucleotides: TGTGCCAGCACTCCCGCGAAGGAGACCCAGTACTTC.

This clone has more than one count but fewer than ten. V usage is TRBV7-2 and J usage is TRBJ2-7, with D possibly matching TRBD2 (6 bases). This CDR3 contains 15 residues. CDR1 is SGHTA, CDR2 FQGNSA, per germline. V was clipped by 5 bases and J by 0 bases, with 14 bases between them. CDR3 region: CASSQGGVSSYEQYF. For the CDR3, the DNA is TGTGCCAGCAGCCAGGGAGGAGTTAGCTCCTACGAGCAGTACTTC.

This sequence joins TRBV28 and TRBJ2-7; 8 positions agree with TRBD2. V was pared by 6 bases and J by 0 bases, with 10 bases of the junction left unmatched. The CDR3 is 16 residues long. Germline values: CDR1 MDHEN, CDR2 SYDVKM. The CDR3 sequence: CASSLILAASSYEQYF. CDR3 coding DNA: TGTGCCAGCAGCCTCATACTAGCGGCGAGCTCCTACGAGCAGTACTTC.

The genes are TRBV29-1 and TRBJ2-2; 9 positions agree with TRBD1. The CDR3 contains 15 residues. Looked up from germline, CDR1 is SQVTM and CDR2 is ANQGSEA. J was trimmed by 2 bases and V by 8 bases; bases with no gene match: 9. CDR3 protein: CSFSDRGTNTGELFF. The DNA for the CDR3 is TGCAGCTTCTCCGACAGGGGGACCAACACCGGGGAGCTGTTTTTT.

The chain uses TRBV6-6 and TRBJ2-1, with TRBD2 as a possible D gene (5 bases). CDR1 and CDR2 (germline): MNHNY, SVGAGI (reference sequence). V gave up 5 bases and J gave up 4 bases, with 12 bases separating them. This CDR3 spans 14 amino acids. CDR3 nucleotide sequence: TGTGCCAGCAGTCTCGGACTGGAATACAATGAGCAGTTCTTC. This translates into CASSLGLEYNEQFF.

The rearrangement joins TRBV25-1 to TRBJ2-2; 9 bases map to TRBD1. The ends lost 4 bases at V and 6 bases at J; junction bases unmatched: 6. The CDR3 length is 15 residues. Germline V lookup: CDR1 MGHDK, CDR2 SYGVNS. CDR3 sequence reads: CASSVGDRASGELFF. Written as DNA, the CDR3 is TGTGCCAGCAGTGTTGGGGACAGGGCATCCGGGGAGCTGTTTTTT.

The gene calls are TRBV5-6 and TRBJ2-3; 12 bases match TRBD2. Germline trimming cut 1 base from V and 3 bases from J; bases unmatched to any gene: 0. This CDR3 has 15 amino acids. The V gene's germline CDR1 is SGHDT and CDR2 YYEEEE. The CDR3 loop reads CASSLLAGGTDTQYF. CDR3 nucleotide sequence: TGTGCCAGCAGCTTGCTAGCGGGAGGGACAGATACGCAGTATTTT.

The V and J genes are TRBV6-6 and TRBJ2-3; weak D call: TRBD1 (5 bases). Germline V gives CDR1 MNHNY, CDR2 SVGAGI (reference sequence). V lost 7 bases and J lost 4, with 15 bases in between. The CDR3 is 14 residues long. CDR3 sequence: CASTLGPRADTQYF. CDR3 sequence (DNA): TGTGCCAGCACCCTGGGGCCTCGGGCAGATACGCAGTATTTT.

V usage is TRBV29-1 and J usage is TRBJ2-5; 7 bases match TRBD2. Trimming cost V 5 bases and J 4 bases; bases outside gene matches: 7. The CDR3 contains 13 residues. Germline V CDR1 and CDR2: SQVTM, ANQGSEA. The CDR3 DNA reads as TGCAGCGTTAATGGGTGGGGGGGAGAGACCCAGTACTTC. Protein product: CSVNGWGGETQYF.

The chain links TRBV6-5 to TRBJ2-7; 9 bases are a match to TRBD1. V lost 6 bases to trimming and J lost 6 bases; unmatched junction nucleotides: 12. Germline V CDR1 and CDR2: MNHEY, SVGAGI. The CDR3 extends over 15 amino acids. The CDR3 DNA is TGTGCCAGCAGGTCACCGGGACAGGGATTTCGCGAGCAGTACTTC. Amino acid sequence: CASRSPGQGFREQYF.

This clone was recorded a few times. CDR3 amino acids: CATGVGMVVAEQYF. The CDR3 DNA reads TGTGCCACTGGAGTTGGCATGGTCGTAGCGGAGCAGTACTTC. This chain connects TRBV6-1 to TRBJ2-7; D possibly corresponds to TRBD2 (5 bases). Germline CDR1 is MNHNS and CDR2 is SASEGT. The V gene lost 10 bases and the J gene lost 7 bases, with 23 bases spanning the gap. The CDR3 consists of 14 residues.

This clone occurred once. The chain recombines TRBV11-2 with TRBJ2-1, with TRBD2 matching over 7 bases. Germline CDR1 is SGHAT and CDR2 is FQNNGV. Trimming at V came to 0 bases and at J to 10 bases, leaving 3 bases not matched to a gene. The CDR3 has 13 residues. The CDR3, as DNA: TGTGCCAGCAGCTTAGAGCCGGGACTAGAGCAGTTCTTC. As protein: CASSLEPGLEQFF.

The rearrangement uses TRBV27 and TRBJ1-2; D may be TRBD1 (5 bases). The CDR3 contains 17 residues. Germline V lookup: CDR1 MNHEY, CDR2 SMNVEV (reference sequence). With 0 bases removed from V and 1 base from J, the gap between germline ends came to 15 bases. CDR3 loop: CASSLSPQGGLNYGYTF. CDR3 nucleotide sequence: TGTGCCAGCAGTTTATCACCCCAGGGTGGGCTTAACTATGGCTACACCTTC.

This clone was seen once. V usage is TRBV7-7 and J usage is TRBJ2-2, with 11 bases fitting TRBD2. CDR1 is SSHAT and CDR2 is FNYEAQ in the germline V gene (reference sequence). The CDR3 spans 15 residues. V lost 6 bases and J lost 7; bases outside the gene matches: 7. This CDR3 reads CASRQTSGDNGELFF. The CDR3 bases are TGTGCCAGCAGGCAGACTAGCGGGGATAACGGGGAGCTGTTTTTT.

This clone was recorded a few times. This rearrangement joins TRBV7-8 to TRBJ1-1, with D uncertain. This CDR3 has 14 residues. The V gene lost 1 base and the J gene lost 11 bases, with 17 bases spanning the gap. CDR1 SGHVS and CDR2 FQNEAQ come from the germline V gene. For the CDR3, the DNA is TGTGCCAGCAGCTTAGATGTGTACCCCCCCGCGGCTTTCTTT. The encoded protein is CASSLDVYPPAAFF.

This chain links TRBV5-1 with TRBJ2-5; D remains unclear. CDR1 is SGHRS and CDR2 is YFSETQ in the germline V gene. This CDR3 has 14 residues. The V end lost 0 bases, the J end lost 1 base, and 7 bases lay between the germline ends. CDR3 DNA: TGCGCCAGCAGCTTGGGTTACACCCAAGAGACCCAGTACTTC. Protein sequence: CASSLGYTQETQYF. The full variable domain, in which reference TRBV5-1 and TRBJ2-5 provide the parts outside the CDR3, is KAGVTQTPRYLIKTRGQQVTLSCSPISGHRSVSWYQQTPGQGLQFLFEYFSETQRNKGNFPGRFSGRQFSNSRSEMNVSTLELGDSALYLCASSLGYTQETQYFGPGTRLLVL.

The chain recombines TRBV19 with TRBJ2-2, with 11 bases lining up with TRBD2. Unmatched junction bases numbered 8, after V lost 6 bases and J lost 2 bases. Germline V CDR1 and CDR2: LNHDA, SQIVND (reference sequence). This CDR3 comprises 17 residues. CDR3 sequence reads: CASRKLAGVSNTGELFF. DNA for the CDR3: TGTGCCAGTAGAAAACTAGCGGGAGTTTCCAACACCGGGGAGCTGTTTTTT. The whole variable domain, remainder taken from reference TRBV19 and TRBJ2-2, is DGGITQSPKYLFRKEGQNVTLSCEQNLNHDAMYWYRQDPGQGLRLIYYSQIVNDFQKGDIAEGYSVSREKKESFPLTVTSAQKNPTAFYLCASRKLAGVSNTGELFFGEGSRLTVL.